The text below deals with one T cell receptor (beta chain). Its antigen is still unknown. PCR involved 60 Vbeta and 13 Jbeta primers. Repertoires were generated with immunoSEQ multiplex PCR, while TCRdb's copy carries only in-frame clones and drops some. The table lists roughly 88,000 clones, 55% to 75% of them singletons. These data originate in a study of cytomegalovirus exposure and HLA in healthy donors. Study results and limitations: In a later analysis, a genetic analysis reported fewer productive-TCR N-insertions in an Asian-associated ancestry cluster than the cohort average.

The CDR3 covers 13 residues. V was pared by 10 bases and J by 5 bases, with 7 bases of the junction left unmatched. The germline V gene encodes CDR1 ENHRY and CDR2 SYGVKD. Material: PBMCs. The receptor was isolated from a man aged 45-65 years in good health and CMV-seronegative. J is TRBJ1-4 and V is TRBV10-3; 7 bases are shared with TRBD1. CDR3 protein: CATRTGGNEKLFF. DNA of the CDR3: TGTGCCACCCGGACAGGAGGGAATGAAAAACTGTTTTTT.